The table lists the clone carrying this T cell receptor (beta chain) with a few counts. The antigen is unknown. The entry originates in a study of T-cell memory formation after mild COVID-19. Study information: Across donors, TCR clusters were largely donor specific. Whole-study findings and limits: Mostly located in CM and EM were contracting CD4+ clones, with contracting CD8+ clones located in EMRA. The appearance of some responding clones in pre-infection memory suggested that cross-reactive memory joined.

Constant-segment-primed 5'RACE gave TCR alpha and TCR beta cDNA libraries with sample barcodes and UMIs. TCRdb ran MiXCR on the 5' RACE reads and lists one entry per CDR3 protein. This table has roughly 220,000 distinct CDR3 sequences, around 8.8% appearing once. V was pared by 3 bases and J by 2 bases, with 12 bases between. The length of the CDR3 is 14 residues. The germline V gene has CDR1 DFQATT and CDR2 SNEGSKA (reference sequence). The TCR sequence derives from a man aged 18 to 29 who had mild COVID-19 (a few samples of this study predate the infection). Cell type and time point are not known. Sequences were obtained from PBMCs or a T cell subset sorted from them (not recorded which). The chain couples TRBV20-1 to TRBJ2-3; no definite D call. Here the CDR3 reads CSASVPAFTDTQYF. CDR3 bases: TGCAGTGCTAGTGTCCCCGCTTTCACAGATACGCAGTATTTT.